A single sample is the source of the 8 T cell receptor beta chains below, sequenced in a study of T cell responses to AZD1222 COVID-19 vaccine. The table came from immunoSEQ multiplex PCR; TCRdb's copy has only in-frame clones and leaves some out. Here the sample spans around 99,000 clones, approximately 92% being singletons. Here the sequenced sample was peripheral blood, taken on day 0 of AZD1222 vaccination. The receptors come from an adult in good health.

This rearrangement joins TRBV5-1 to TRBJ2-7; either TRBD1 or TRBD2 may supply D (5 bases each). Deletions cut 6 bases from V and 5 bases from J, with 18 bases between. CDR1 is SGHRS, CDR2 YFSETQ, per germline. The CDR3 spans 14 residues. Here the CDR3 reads CASTQRAGRDEQYF. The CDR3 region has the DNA TGCGCCAGCACCCAGAGGGCAGGGCGCGACGAGCAGTACTTC.

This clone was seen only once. The CDR3 region is CASSFEGGVYGYTF. DNA of the CDR3: TGTGCCAGCAGTTTTGAGGGAGGTGTCTATGGCTACACCTTC. V usage is TRBV27 and J usage is TRBJ1-2; D gene ambiguous. The V gene lost 3 bases and the J gene lost 4 bases, with 12 bases spanning the gap. Germline V gene sequence: CDR1 MNHEY, CDR2 SMNVEV (reference sequence). The length of the CDR3 is 14 residues.

CDR3 bases: TGCGCCAGCAGCCAAGACCCTCTCGGATCCAATCAGCCCCAGCATTTT. This encodes CASSQDPLGSNQPQHF. The chain recombines TRBV4-3 with TRBJ1-5; no clear D gene. Trimming removed 0 bases at V and 3 bases at J, with 12 bases between. CDR3 length: 16 residues. Looked up from germline, CDR1 is LGHNA and CDR2 is YSLEER.

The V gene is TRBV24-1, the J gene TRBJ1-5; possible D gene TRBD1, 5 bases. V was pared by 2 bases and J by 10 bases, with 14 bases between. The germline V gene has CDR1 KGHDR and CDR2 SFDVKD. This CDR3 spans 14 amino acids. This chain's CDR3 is CATSDSSGALPQHF. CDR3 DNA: TGTGCCACCAGTGATTCCTCCGGGGCCTTACCCCAGCATTTT.

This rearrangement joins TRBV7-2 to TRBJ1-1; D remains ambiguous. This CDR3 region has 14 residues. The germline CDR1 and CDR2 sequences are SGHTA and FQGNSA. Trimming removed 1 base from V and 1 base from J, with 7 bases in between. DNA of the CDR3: TGTGCCAGCAGCTTAGTCAGCACGAACACTGAAGCTTTCTTT. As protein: CASSLVSTNTEAFF.

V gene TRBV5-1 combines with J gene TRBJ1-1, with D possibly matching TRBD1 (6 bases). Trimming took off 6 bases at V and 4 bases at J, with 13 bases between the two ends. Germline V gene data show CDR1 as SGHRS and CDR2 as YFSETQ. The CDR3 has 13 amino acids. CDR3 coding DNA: TGCGCCAGCACCCCGGCAGGGGCCACTGAAGCTTTCTTT. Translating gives CASTPAGATEAFF. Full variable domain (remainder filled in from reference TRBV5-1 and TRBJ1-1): KAGVTQTPRYLIKTRGQQVTLSCSPISGHRSVSWYQQTPGQGLQFLFEYFSETQRNKGNFPGRFSGRQFSNSRSEMNVSTLELGDSALYLCASTPAGATEAFFGQGTRLTVV.

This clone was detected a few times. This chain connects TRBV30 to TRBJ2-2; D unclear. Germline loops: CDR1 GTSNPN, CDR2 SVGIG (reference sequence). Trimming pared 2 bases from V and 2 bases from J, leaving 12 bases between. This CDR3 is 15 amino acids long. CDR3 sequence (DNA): TGTGCCTGGAGTATGTACCTATCAAACACCGGGGAGCTGTTTTTT. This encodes CAWSMYLSNTGELFF.

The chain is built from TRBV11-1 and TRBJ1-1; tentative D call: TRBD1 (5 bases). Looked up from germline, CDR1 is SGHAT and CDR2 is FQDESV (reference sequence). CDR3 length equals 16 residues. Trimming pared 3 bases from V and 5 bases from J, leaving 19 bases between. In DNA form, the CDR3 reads TGTGCCAGCAGCTTTCAATTTCGGGGACTCCAAACTGAAGCTTTCTTT. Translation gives CASSFQFRGLQTEAFF.